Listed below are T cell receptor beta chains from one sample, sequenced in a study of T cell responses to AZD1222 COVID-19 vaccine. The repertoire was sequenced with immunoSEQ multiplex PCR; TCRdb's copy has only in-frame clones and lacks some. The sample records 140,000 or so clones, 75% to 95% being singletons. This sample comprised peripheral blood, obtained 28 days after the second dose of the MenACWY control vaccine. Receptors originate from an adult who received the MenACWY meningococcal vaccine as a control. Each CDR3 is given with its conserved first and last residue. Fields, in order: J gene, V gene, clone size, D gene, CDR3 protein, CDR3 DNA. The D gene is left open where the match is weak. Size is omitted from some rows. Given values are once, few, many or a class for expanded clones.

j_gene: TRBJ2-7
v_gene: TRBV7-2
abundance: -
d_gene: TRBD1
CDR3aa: CASSPQGSSRQYF
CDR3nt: TGTGCCAGCAGCCCACAGGGGTCTAGCAGGCAGTACTTC

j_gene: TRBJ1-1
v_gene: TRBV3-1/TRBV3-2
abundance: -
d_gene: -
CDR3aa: CASSQGGDIQAFF
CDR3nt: TGTGCCAGCAGCCAAGGGGGGGACATTCAAGCTTTCTTT

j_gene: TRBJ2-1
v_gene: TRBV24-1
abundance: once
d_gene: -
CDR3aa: CATSGANDDEQFF
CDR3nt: TGTGCCACCAGTGGCGCGAATGACGATGAGCAGTTCTTC

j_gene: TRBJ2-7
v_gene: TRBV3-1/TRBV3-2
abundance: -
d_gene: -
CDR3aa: CASSHPGQGSYEQYF
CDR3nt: TGTGCCAGCAGCCATCCAGGTCAGGGATCCTACGAGCAGTACTTC

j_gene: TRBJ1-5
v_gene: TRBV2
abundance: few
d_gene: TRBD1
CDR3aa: CASSPDRGRQPQHF
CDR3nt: TGTGCCAGCAGTCCTGACAGGGGACGCCAGCCCCAGCATTTT

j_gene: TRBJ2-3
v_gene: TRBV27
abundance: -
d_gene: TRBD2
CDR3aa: CASSLKPSGLAGGRDTQYF
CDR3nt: TGTGCCAGCAGTTTAAAGCCCTCCGGACTAGCGGGGGGGCGAGATACGCAGTATTTT

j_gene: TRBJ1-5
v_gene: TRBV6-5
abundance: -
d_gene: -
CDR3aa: CASSYVAGSNQPQHF
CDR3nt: TGTGCCAGCAGTTACGTCGCCGGTAGCAATCAGCCCCAGCATTTT

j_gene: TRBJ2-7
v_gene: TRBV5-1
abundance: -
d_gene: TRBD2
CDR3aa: CASSLVAGVRSYEQYF
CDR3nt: TGCGCCAGCAGCTTAGTAGCGGGAGTCCGCTCCTACGAGCAGTACTTC

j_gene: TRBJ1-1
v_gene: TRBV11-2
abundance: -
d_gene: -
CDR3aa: CASSPNTGTEAFF
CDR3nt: TGTGCCAGCAGCCCCAATACGGGCACTGAAGCTTTCTTT

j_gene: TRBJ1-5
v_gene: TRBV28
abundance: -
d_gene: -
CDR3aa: CASSSWGNQPQHF
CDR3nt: TGTGCCAGCAGTTCATGGGGCAATCAGCCCCAGCATTTT

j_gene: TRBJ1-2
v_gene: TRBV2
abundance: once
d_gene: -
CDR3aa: CASLTRRNYGYTF
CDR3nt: TGTGCCAGCCTGACACGGAGGAACTATGGCTACACCTTC

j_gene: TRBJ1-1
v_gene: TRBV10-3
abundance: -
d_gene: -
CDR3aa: CAISVEGENTEAFF
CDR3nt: TGTGCCATCAGTGTTGAGGGGGAGAACACTGAAGCTTTCTTT

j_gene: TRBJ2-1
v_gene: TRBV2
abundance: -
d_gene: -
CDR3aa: CASEGTRSGNEQFF
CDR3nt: TGTGCCAGCGAAGGGACACGTTCGGGTAATGAGCAGTTCTTC

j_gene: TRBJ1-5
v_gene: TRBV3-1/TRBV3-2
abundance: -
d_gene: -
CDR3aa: CASSLRDSNQPQHF
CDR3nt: TGTGCCAGCAGCCTCCGGGACAGCAATCAGCCCCAGCATTTT

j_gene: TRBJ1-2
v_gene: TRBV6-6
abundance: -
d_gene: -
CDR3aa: CASGTEPYGGYTF
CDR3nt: TGTGCCAGCGGAACAGAGCCCTATGGTGGCTACACCTTC

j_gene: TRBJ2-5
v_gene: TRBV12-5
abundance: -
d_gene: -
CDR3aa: CASGLGDREGETQYF
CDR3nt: TGTGCTAGTGGTTTGGGAGACAGGGAGGGAGAGACCCAGTACTTC

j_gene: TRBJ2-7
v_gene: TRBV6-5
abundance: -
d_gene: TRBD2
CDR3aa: CASSYWTSGYEQYF
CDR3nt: TGTGCCAGCAGTTACTGGACTAGCGGCTACGAGCAGTACTTC

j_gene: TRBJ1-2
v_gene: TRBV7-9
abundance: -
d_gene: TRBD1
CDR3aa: CASSLADRERDGYTF
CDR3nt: TGTGCCAGCAGCTTAGCCGACAGGGAACGAGACGGCTACACCTTC

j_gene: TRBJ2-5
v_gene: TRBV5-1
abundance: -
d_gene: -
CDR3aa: CASSLAGVGGGETQYF
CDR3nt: TGCGCCAGCAGCTTGGCCGGGGTCGGGGGCGGTGAGACCCAGTACTTC

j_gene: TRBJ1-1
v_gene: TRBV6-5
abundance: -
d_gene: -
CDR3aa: CASSYASGVNTEAFF
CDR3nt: TGTGCCAGCAGTTACGCCTCGGGAGTCAACACTGAAGCTTTCTTT

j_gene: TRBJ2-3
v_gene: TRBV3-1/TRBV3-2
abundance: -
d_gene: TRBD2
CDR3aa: CASSSWGPGGDTQYF
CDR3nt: TGTGCCAGCAGCAGTTGGGGCCCGGGAGGCGATACGCAGTATTTT

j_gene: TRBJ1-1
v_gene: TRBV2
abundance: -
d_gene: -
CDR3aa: CASRGGTTEAFF
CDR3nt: TGTGCCAGCCGGGGGGGAACAACTGAAGCTTTCTTT

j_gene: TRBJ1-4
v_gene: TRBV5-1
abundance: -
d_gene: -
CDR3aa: CASSTRGEGEKLFF
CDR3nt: TGCGCCAGCAGCACCCGAGGGGAGGGAGAAAAACTGTTTTTT

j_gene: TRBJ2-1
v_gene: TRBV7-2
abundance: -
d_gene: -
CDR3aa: CASSKRGRMNEQFF
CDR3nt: TGTGCCAGCAGCAAAAGAGGCAGGATGAATGAGCAGTTCTTC

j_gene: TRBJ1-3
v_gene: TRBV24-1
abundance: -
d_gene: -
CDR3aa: CATSDSGQGNTIYF
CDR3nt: TGTGCCACCAGTGATTCGGGACAAGGAAACACCATATATTTT

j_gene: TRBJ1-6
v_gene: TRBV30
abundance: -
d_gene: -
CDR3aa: CAWDRRGRDSPLHF
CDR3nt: TGTGCCTGGGACCGCCGCGGGCGGGATTCACCCCTCCACTTT

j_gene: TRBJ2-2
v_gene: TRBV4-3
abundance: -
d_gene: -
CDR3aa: CASSQAGGGTGELFF
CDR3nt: TGCGCCAGCAGCCAAGCGGGGGGCGGCACCGGGGAGCTGTTTTTT

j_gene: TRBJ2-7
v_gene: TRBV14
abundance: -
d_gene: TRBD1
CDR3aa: CASSPGQGTYEQYF
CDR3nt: TGTGCCAGCAGTCCCGGACAGGGTACCTACGAGCAGTACTTC

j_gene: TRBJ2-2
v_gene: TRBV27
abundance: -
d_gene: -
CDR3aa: CASSFLLTGDTGELFF
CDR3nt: TGTGCCAGCAGTTTTCTCTTAACGGGGGACACCGGGGAGCTGTTTTTT

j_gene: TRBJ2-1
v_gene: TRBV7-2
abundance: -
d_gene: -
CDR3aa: CASSLALNYNEQFF
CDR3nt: TGTGCCAGCAGCTTAGCACTGAACTACAATGAGCAGTTCTTC

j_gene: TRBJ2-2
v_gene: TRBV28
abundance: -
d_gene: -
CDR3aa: CASSFLMGNTGELFF
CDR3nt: TGTGCCAGCAGTTTTTTGATGGGGAACACCGGGGAGCTGTTTTTT

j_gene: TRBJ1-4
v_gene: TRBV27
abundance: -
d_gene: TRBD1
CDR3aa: CASSMGQPGNEKLFF
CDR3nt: TGTGCCAGCAGTATGGGACAGCCGGGGAATGAAAAACTGTTTTTT

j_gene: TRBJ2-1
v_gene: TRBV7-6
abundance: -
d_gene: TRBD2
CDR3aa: CASSLGLGIYNEQFF
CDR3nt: TGTGCCAGCAGCCTGGGACTAGGGATCTACAATGAGCAGTTCTTC

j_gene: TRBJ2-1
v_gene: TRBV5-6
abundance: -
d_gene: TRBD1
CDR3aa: CASSSWDRYKGVKFF
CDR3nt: TGTGCCAGCAGCTCCTGGGACAGGTATAAGGGAGTCAAGTTCTTC

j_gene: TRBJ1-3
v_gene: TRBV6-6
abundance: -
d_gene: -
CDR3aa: CASSYPDIAGNTIYF
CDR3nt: TGTGCCAGCAGTTACCCGGACATTGCTGGAAACACCATATATTTT

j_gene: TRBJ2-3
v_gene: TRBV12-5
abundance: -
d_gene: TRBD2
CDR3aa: CASGPGLAGGGDTQYF
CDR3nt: TGTGCTAGTGGCCCCGGACTAGCGGGGGGGGGAGATACGCAGTATTTT

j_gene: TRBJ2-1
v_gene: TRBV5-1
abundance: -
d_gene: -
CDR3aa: CASSLVGESREQFF
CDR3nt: TGCGCCAGCAGCTTGGTTGGGGAGTCTAGGGAGCAGTTCTTC

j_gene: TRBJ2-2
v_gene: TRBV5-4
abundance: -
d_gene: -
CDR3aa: CASSFQDPNTGELFF
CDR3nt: TGTGCCAGCAGCTTCCAAGACCCCAACACCGGGGAGCTGTTTTTT

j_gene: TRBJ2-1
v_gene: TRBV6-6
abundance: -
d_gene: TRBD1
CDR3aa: CASSYLGQGRGNEQFF
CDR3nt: TGTGCCAGCAGTTACTTGGGACAGGGGAGAGGGAATGAGCAGTTCTTC

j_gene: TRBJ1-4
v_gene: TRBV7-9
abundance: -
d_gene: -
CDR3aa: CASSQDSATNEKLFF
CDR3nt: TGTGCCAGCAGCCAGGACAGTGCAACTAATGAAAAACTGTTTTTT

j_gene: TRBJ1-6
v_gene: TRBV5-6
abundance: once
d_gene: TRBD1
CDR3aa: CASSSTGGWSPLHF
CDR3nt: TGTGCCAGCAGTTCCACAGGGGGCTGGTCACCCCTCCACTTT

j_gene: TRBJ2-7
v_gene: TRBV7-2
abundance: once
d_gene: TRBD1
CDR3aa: CASSQPPGQLEQYF
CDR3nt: TGTGCCAGCAGCCAGCCGCCGGGACAGCTCGAGCAGTACTTC

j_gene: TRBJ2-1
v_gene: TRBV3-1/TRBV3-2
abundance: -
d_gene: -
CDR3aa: CASSQGSQGQFF
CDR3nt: TGTGCCAGCAGCCAAGGCAGTCAGGGGCAGTTCTTC